This TCR beta chain was found in a study of T-cell reconstitution after alpha-beta-depleted transplantation in children. General study points: Alpha-beta T cells present about two months after transplant were reported to originate from several hundred expanded graft clones. TCRbeta diversity was high at day 60 in some patients (a result of surviving recipient T cells and thymic progenitors).

This clonotype was seen only a few times. Its antigen is not known. The V gene lost 8 bases and the J gene lost 1 base, with 18 bases spanning the gap. Germline V CDR1 and CDR2: ENHRY, SYGVKD. This CDR3 has 16 amino acids. A library of TCRbeta sequences, prepared with unique molecular identifiers, was generated. In TCRdb, the PCR reads were re-called with MiXCR into one record per CDR3 protein. This table has about 980,000 distinct CDR3 sequences, about 29% appearing once. The source of this sequence is a boy in the first two years of life who had a stem cell transplant for SCID, so the T cells may come from the graft donor. This specimen was PBMCs, mostly from graft donor cells, taken 360 days after TCRalphabeta/CD19-depleted stem cell transplant. The rearrangement joins TRBV10-3 to TRBJ2-1, with TRBD2 as a possible D gene (6 bases). CDR3 DNA sequence: TGTGCCATCGGCCGGGACTCGCGGGAATCCTACAATGAGCAGTTCTTC. Translation: CAIGRDSRESYNEQFF.